This T cell receptor beta chain was documented in a study of radiation and T cells in renal cell carcinoma (dated by TCRdb to the early 2020s). About the investigation overall: The samples were drawn from a clinical trial, where primary renal cell carcinomas were treated with 15 Gy of stereotactic body radiation therapy and then removed by nephrectomy 4 weeks afterward. In total, 50 to 55 samples underwent TCR beta sequencing: roughly 26 tumors plus 27 peripheral blood samples. A total of 4,016,671 unique CDR3 nucleotide sequences, encoding 2,500,000 or so unique CDR3 amino acid sequences, were found across all 50 or so samples.

Broad study findings and their caveats: Effects of radiation dose or scheduling on the TCR repertoire could not be addressed with the single-armed trial design. Because pretreatment tumor biopsies were not available, the baseline intratumoral presence of clonotypes could not be determined. Changes in the blood repertoire were not tracked past 4 weeks after treatment. In blood, the top tumor clonotypes increased from baseline to 2 weeks after radiation and then shrank by 4 weeks, which suggests a temporary expansion of tumor-resident clones.

Concerning this clone: Its antigen is currently not known. No base quality values were provided; no much bigger clone lies one nucleotide off.

According to the germline V gene, CDR1 reads MGHRA and CDR2 reads YSYEKL. From the cysteine up to the phenylalanine, the CDR3 has a length of 16 residues. The DNA shown is the 48-base CDR3, in frame from base 1. Trimming takes 1 base off V and 6 bases off J; junction bases not matched to a gene: 9. The sample's time point label, in plain terms: baseline pretreatment blood. In the paper's terms, the treatment or condition label means: 15 Gy SBRT to primary tumor, nephrectomy 4 weeks later. Serial peripheral blood from radiation-treated patients was sampled at baseline, 2 weeks and 4 weeks after SBRT to track tumor-enriched clonotypes. Every patient's renal cell carcinoma showed clear cell pathology. Genomic DNA for TCR sequencing was prepared using the QIAamp DNA Blood Mini Kit (Qiagen). Only samples passing all quality control checks were included in the analyses. TCR beta libraries were generated from genomic DNA with the immunoSEQ kit, following the manufacturer's recommendations. To prepare the libraries, a first multiplex PCR with proprietary primers was run, followed by a second PCR that added unique barcodes, and a bead cleanup was done after each round. Each sample batch included a kit-provided positive control reaction and a negative control reaction. The final libraries underwent checking on an Agilent 4200 TapeStation D1000 ScreenTape, volumetric pooling, and quantification by qPCR. Sequencing was performed on an Illumina NextSeq500 with a MidOutput 150-cycle cartridge, and 156 Read1 and 15 Index1 cycles were run with kit custom primers. The pooled library was loaded at approximately 1 pM, with an approximately 21% PhiX control spiked in. In the source study's methods: Vendor-processed data were analyzed in R, and a clonotype was defined as all T cells sharing the same CDR3 nucleotide sequence. For clone abundance analyses, frequencies were normalized to the 10,000 most abundant clones in each sample. Before analysis, public T cell clones were removed, and these numbered fewer than five per sample on average. Tumor-enriched and baseline blood-enriched clonotypes were defined by at least a 32-fold difference in abundance between compartments. Clonotypes expanded or contracted between blood time points were identified with a beta-binomial differential abundance model. Similarity between tumor and blood repertoires was quantified using the Baroni-Urbani and Buser coefficient, and groups were compared with two-tailed Wilcoxon tests in R. This is the immuneACCESS table as TCRdb keeps it, with only in-frame sequences that have V and J called. A part of the clones is gone; compared with another copy, unresolved V genes explain less than half, and the rest is unexplained. V and J calls and clone size are copied from that table; D and trimming were computed from the DNA. This sample gives some 150,000 clones in total; roughly 80% of them show up just once. 20% to 25% of the sample rests with the top ten.

This clonotype originated in a woman aged 45-60 years with renal cell carcinoma. The starting material was blood, obtained from a patient whose treatment included radiotherapy and nephrectomy. This sequence uses TRBV4-1 and TRBJ1-5; 7 bases in the middle match TRBD1. This receptor carries the CDR3 CASSQVLRRGPQPQHF. The nucleotides are TGCGCCAGCAGCCAAGTTCTTAGGAGGGGGCCTCAGCCCCAGCATTTT.